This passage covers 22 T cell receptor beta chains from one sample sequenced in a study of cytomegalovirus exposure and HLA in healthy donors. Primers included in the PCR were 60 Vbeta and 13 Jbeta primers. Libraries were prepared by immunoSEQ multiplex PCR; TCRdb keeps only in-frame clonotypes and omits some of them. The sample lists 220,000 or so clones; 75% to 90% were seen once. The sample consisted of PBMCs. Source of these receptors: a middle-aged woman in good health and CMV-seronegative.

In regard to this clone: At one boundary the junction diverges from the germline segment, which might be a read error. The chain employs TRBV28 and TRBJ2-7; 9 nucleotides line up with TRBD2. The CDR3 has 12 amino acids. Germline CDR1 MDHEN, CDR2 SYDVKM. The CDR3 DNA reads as TGTGCCAGCAGTTTACTAGCGGGACGAAACTCCTTC. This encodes CASSLLAGRNSF.

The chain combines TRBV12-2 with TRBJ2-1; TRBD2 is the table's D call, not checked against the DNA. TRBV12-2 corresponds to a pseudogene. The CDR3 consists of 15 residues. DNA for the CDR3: TGTGACCGGGTAGCGGGAGGGCCCTCCTACAATGAGCAGTTCTTC. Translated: CDRVAGGPSYNEQFF.

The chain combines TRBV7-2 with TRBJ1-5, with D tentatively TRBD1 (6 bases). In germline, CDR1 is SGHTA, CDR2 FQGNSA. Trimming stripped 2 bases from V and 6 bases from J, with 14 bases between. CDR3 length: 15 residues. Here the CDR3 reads CASSLQSRGSQPQHF. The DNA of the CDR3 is TGTGCCAGCAGCTTACAGTCCAGGGGAAGTCAGCCCCAGCATTTT.

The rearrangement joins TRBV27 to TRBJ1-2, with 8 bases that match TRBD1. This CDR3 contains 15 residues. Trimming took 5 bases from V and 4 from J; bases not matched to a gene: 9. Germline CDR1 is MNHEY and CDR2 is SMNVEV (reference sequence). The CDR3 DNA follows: TGTGCCAGCAGTGAATACAGGGGGTCCCCCTATGGCTACACCTTC. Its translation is CASSEYRGSPYGYTF.

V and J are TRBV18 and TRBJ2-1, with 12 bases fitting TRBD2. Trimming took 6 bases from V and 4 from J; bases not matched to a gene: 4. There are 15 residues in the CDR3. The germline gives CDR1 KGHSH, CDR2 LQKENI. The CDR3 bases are TGTGCCAGCTCGTCGACTAGCGGGAGTTACAATGAGCAGTTCTTC. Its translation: CASSSTSGSYNEQFF.

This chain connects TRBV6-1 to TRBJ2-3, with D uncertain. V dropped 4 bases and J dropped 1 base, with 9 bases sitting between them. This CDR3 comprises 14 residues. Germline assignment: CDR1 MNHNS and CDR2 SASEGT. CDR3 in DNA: TGTGCCAGCAGTGTACTCCTCGGCACAGATACGCAGTATTTT. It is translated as CASSVLLGTDTQYF.

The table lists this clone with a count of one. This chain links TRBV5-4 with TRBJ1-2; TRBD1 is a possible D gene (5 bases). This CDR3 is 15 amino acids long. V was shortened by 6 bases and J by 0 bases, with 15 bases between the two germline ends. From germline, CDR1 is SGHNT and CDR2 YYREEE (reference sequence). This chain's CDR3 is CASTRPGGTNYGYTF. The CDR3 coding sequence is TGTGCCAGCACCAGACCGGGGGGGACTAACTATGGCTACACCTTC.

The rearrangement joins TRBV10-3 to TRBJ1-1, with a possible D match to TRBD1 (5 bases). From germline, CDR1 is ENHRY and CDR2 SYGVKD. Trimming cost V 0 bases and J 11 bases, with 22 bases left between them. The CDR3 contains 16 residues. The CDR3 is CAISESAGIESQWAFF. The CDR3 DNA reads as TGTGCCATCAGTGAGTCGGCAGGGATTGAGTCGCAGTGGGCTTTCTTT.

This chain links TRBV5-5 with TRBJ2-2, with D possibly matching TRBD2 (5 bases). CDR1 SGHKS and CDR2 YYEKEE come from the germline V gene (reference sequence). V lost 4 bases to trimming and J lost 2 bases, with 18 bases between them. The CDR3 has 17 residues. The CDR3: CASSRGREQFNTGELFF. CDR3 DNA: TGTGCCAGCAGCCGCGGGCGTGAACAGTTTAACACCGGGGAGCTGTTTTTT.

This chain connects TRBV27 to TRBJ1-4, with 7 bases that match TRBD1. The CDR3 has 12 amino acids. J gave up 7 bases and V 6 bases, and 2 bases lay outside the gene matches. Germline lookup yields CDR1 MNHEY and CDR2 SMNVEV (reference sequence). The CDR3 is CASRTGSEKLFF. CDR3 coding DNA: TGTGCCAGCAGGACAGGGTCTGAAAAACTGTTTTTT.

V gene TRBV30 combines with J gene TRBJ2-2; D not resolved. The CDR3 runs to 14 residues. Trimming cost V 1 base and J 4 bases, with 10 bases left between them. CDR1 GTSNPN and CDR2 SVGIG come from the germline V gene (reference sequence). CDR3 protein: CAWSALLRTGELFF. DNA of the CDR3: TGTGCCTGGAGTGCTTTACTTCGCACCGGGGAGCTGTTTTTT. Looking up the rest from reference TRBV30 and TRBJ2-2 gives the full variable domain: SQTIHQWPATLVQPVGSPLSLECTVEGTSNPNLYWYRQAAGRGLQLLFYSVGIGQISSEVPQNLSASRPQDRQFILSSKKLLLSDSGFYLCAWSALLRTGELFFGEGSRLTVL.

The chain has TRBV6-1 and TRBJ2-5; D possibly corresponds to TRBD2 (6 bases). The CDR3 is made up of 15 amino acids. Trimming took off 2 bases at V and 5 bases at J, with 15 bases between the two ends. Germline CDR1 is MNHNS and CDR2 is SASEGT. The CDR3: CASSESGGWGETQYF. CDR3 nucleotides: TGTGCCAGCAGTGAAAGTGGGGGGTGGGGGGAGACCCAGTACTTC.

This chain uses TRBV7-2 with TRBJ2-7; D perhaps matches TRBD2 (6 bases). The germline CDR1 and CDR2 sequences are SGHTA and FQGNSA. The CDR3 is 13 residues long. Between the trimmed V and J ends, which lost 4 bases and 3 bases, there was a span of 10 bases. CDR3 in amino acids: CASSSQRVYEQYF. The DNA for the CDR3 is TGTGCCAGCAGCTCTCAGCGGGTCTACGAGCAGTACTTC.

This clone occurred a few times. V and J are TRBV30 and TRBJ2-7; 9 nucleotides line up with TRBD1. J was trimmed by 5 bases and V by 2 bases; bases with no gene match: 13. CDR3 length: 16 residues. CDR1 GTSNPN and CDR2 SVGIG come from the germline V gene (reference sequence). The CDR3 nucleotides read TGTGCCTGGAGTTCCGCCGGGACAGGGAGGAGGAACGAGCAGTACTTC. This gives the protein CAWSSAGTGRRNEQYF.

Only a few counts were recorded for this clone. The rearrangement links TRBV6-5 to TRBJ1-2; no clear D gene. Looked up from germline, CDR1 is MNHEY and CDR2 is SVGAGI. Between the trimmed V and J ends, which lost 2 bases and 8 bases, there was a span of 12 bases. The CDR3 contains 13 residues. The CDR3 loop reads CASSYGGLDGYTF. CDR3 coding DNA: TGTGCCAGCAGTTACGGAGGTCTCGACGGCTACACCTTC.

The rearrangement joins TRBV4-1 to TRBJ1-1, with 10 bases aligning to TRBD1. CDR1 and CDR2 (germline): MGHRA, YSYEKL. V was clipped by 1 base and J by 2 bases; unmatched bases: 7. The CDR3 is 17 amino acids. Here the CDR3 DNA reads TGCGCCAGCAGCCAAGTCGACAGGGGGCGGGAAAACACTGAAGCTTTCTTT. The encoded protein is CASSQVDRGRENTEAFF.

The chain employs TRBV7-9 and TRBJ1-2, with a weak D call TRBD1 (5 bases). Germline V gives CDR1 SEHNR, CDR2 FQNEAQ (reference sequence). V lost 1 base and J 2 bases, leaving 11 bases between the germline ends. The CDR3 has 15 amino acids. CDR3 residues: CASSLGVQGNYGYTF. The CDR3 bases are TGTGCCAGCAGCTTAGGTGTGCAGGGAAACTATGGCTACACCTTC.

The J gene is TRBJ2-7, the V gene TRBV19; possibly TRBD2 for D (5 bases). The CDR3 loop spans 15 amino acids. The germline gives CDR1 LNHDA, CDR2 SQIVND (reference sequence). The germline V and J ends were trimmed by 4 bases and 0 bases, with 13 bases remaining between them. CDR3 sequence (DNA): TGTGCCAGTAGTAAGGCGAGCGGAGCCTCCTACGAGCAGTACTTC. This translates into CASSKASGASYEQYF.

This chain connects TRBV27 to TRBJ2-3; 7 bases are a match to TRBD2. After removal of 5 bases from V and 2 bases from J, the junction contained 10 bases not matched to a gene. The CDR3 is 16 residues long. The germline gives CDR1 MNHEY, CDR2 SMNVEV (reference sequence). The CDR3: CASSPPERGLTDTQYF. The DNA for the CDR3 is TGTGCCAGCAGTCCCCCCGAGCGGGGTCTCACAGATACGCAGTATTTT.

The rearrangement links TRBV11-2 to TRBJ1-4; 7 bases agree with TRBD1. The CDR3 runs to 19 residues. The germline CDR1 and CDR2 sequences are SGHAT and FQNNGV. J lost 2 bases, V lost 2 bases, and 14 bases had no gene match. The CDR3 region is CASSLFPRTGEDTNEKLFF. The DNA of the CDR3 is TGTGCCAGCAGCTTATTCCCCCGAACAGGGGAGGACACTAATGAAAAACTGTTTTTT.

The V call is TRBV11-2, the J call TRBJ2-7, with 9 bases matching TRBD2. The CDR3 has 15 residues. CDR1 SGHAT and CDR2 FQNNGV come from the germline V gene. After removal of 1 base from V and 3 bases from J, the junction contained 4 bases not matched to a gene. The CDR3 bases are TGTGCCAGCAGCTTAGGATCTAGCGGGAACTACGAGCAGTACTTC. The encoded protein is CASSLGSSGNYEQYF.

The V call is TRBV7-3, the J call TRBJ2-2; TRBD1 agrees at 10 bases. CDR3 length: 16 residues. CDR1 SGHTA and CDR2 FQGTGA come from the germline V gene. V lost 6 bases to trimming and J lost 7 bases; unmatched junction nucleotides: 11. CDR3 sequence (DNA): TGTGCCAGCAGATCCCTGACAGGGGGCGCGGGCGGGGAGCTGTTTTTT. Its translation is CASRSLTGGAGGELFF.